The present T cell receptor (beta chain) was sequenced within a study of blood T cell repertoires in COVID-19. Study overall: Samples came from the United States, Italy and Spain, spanning acute and convalescent COVID-19. T cells, B-cell-depleted T cells, or PBMCs supplied cDNA or gDNA.

This CDR3 has 15 amino acids. Between the trimmed V and J ends, which lost 8 bases and 2 bases, there was a span of 16 bases. The V gene's germline CDR1 is MNHEY and CDR2 SVGAGI. As originally analysed: Estimation of nucleated cell counts relied on the amplification of reference gene primers. Assay used: immunoSEQ multiplex PCR; TCRdb lists only in-frame clones, some missing. V and J calls and clone size are as listed in that table; D and trimming were resolved from the DNA. The table has roughly 54,000 clones, approximately 90% seen once; the top ten hold over 6.5%. The specimen was peripheral blood. The chain links TRBV6-5 to TRBJ2-4; possibly TRBD1 for D (5 bases). The sequence was collected from a woman aged 60-70 years with active or convalescent COVID-19. The CDR3 bases are TGTGCCAGCTCAAAAGGGGCCAATACCAAAAACATTCAGTACTTC. Protein sequence: CASSKGANTKNIQYF.